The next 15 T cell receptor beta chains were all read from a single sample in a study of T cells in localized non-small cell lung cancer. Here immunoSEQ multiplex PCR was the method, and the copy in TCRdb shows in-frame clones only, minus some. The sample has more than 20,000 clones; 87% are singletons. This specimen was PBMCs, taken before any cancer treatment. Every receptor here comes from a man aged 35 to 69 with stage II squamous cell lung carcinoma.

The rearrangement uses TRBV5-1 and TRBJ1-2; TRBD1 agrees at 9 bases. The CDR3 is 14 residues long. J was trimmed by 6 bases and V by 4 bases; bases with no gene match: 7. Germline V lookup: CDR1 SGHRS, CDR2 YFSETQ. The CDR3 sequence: CASSPEGQGDGYTF. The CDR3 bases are TGCGCCAGCAGCCCGGAGGGACAGGGTGATGGCTACACCTTC.

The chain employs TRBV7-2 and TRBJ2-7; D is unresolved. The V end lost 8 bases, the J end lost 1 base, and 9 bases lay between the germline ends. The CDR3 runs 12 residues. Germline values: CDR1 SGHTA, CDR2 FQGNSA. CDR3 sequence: CASGWASYEQYF. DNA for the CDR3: TGTGCCAGCGGGTGGGCGTCCTACGAGCAGTACTTC.

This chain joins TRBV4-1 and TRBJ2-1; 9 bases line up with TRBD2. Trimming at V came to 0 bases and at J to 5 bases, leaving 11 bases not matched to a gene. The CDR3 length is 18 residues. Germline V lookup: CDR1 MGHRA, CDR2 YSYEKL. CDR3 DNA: TGCGCCAGCAGCCAAGAAAAGGAAGGACTAGCGCCCGACAATGAGCAGTTCTTC. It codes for CASSQEKEGLAPDNEQFF.

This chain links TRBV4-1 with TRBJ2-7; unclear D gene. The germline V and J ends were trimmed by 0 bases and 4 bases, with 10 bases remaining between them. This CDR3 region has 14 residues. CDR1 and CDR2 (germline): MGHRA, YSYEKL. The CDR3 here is CASSQDLLEYEQYF. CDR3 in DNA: TGCGCCAGCAGCCAAGATCTCCTTGAGTACGAGCAGTACTTC.

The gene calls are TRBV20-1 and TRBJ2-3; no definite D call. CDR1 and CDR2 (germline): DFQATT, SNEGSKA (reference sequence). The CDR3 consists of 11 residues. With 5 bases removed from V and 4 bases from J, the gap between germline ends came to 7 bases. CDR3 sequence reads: CSAPSPDTQYF. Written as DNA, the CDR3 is TGCAGTGCTCCTTCGCCAGATACGCAGTATTTT.

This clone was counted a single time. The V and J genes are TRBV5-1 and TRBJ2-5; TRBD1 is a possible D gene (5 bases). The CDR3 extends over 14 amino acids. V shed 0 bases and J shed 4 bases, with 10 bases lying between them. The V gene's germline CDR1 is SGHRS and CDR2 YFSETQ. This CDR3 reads CASSLATAGETQYF. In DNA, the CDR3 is TGCGCCAGCAGCTTGGCGACAGCTGGAGAGACCCAGTACTTC.

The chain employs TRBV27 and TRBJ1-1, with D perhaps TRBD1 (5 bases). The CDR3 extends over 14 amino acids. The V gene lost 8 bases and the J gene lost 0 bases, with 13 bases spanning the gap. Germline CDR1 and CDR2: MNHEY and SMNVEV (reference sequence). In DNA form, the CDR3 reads TGTGCCAGCGGCCCGGGACTCCTGAACACTGAAGCTTTCTTT. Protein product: CASGPGLLNTEAFF.

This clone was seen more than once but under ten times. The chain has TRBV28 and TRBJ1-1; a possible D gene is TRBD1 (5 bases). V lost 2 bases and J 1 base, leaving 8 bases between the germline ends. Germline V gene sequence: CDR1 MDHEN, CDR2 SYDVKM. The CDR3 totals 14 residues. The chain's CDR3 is CASSLRTSNTEAFF. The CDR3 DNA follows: TGTGCCAGCAGTTTAAGGACATCGAACACTGAAGCTTTCTTT. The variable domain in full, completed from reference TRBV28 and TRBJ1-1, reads DVKVTQSSRYLVKRTGEKVFLECVQDMDHENMFWYRQDPGLGLRLIYFSYDVKMKEKGDIPEGYSVSREKKERFSLILESASTNQTSMYLCASSLRTSNTEAFFGQGTRLTVV.

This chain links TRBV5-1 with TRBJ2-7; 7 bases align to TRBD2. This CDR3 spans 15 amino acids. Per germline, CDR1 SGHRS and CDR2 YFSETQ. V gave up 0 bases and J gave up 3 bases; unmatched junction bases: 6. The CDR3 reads CASSLEGGRVYEQYF. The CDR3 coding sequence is TGCGCCAGCAGCTTGGAGGGCGGGAGAGTCTACGAGCAGTACTTC.

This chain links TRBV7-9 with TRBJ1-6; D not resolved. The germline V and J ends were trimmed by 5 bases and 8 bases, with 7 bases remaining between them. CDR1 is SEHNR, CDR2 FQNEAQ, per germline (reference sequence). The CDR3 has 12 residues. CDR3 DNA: TGTGCCAGCAGCCTAACGGATTCACCCCTCCACTTT. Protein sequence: CASSLTDSPLHF.

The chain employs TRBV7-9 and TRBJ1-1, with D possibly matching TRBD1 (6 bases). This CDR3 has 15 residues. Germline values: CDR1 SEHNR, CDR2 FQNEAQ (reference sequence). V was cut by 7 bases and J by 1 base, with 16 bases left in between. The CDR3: CASTPQGSGNTEAFF. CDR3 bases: TGTGCCAGCACCCCTCAGGGGTCAGGGAACACTGAAGCTTTCTTT.

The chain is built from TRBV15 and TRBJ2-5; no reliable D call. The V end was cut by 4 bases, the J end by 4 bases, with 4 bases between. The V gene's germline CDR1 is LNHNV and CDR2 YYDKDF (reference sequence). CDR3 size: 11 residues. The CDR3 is CATSTTETQYF. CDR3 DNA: TGTGCCACCAGCACCACAGAGACCCAGTACTTC.

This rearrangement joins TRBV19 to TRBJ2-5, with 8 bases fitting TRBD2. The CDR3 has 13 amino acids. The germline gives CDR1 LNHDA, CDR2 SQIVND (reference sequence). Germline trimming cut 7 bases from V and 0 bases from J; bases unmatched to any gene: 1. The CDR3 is CASTGGYQETQYF. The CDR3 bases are TGTGCCAGTACGGGGGGGTACCAAGAGACCCAGTACTTC.

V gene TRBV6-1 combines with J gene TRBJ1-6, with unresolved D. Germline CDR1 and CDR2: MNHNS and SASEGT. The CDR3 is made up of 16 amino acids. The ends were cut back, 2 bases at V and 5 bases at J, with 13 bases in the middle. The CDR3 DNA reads TGTGCCAGCAGTGAAAATTCCGCGGGGAATAATTCACCCCTCCACTTT. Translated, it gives CASSENSAGNNSPLHF.

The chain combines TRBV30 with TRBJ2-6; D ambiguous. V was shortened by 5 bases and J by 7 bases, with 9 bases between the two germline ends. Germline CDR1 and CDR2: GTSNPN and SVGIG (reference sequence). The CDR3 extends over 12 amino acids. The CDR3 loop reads CAWGRGANVLTF. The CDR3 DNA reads TGTGCCTGGGGCCGAGGAGCCAACGTCCTGACTTTC.